This T cell receptor beta chain was sequenced in a study of blood T cells in healthy people across ages. Study results and limitations: A roughly linear fall in TCR beta diversity per million T cells was seen with increasing age.

The CDR3 is made up of 14 amino acids. Germline V CDR1 and CDR2: SNHLY, FYNNEI. Trimming took off 4 bases at V and 1 base at J, with 10 bases between the two ends. RNA extraction gave at least 5 micrograms of total RNA per sample. A second PCR, run for 7 to 11 cycles, used a sample-barcoded 5' primer plus a J-beta primer mix. TCRdb processed the 5' RACE reads anew with MiXCR; each CDR3 protein has one entry. The sample consists of hundreds of thousands of distinct CDR3 sequences, approximately 29% of them appearing once. Notes on this clonotype: Its antigen is unidentified.

The chain uses TRBV2 and TRBJ1-1, with D possibly matching TRBD1 (5 bases). The receptor was isolated from an elderly woman in good health. Sequencing input: blood. CDR3 DNA sequence: TGTGCCAGCAGTGGGATCAGGGCGAACACTGAAGCTTTCTTT. This sequence encodes CASSGIRANTEAFF.